A single sample gave rise to the 14 T cell receptor beta chains below, sequenced in a study of CD8+CD57+ T cells in acquired aplastic anemia. Patients sequenced had flow cytometry evidence of CD8+CD57+ cell expansion. The use of genomic DNA as template underpinned the TCR beta VDJ and CDR3 profiling. TCRdb used MiXCR to reprocess the reads, holding one entry per CDR3 protein. The sample includes 120,000 or so distinct CDR3 sequences, almost 40% seen only once; the top ten take under 3%. Sequenced input: sorted CD4+, CD8+, or CD8+CD57+ T cells (not recorded which) from PBMCs. The receptors shown here come from a human donor with aplastic anemia.

This clonotype was seen repeatedly, ten times or more. The chain links TRBV7-2 to TRBJ2-5, with 7 bases identical to TRBD1. The junction had 5 bases not matched to a gene; V was cut back by 3 bases and J by 1 base. Germline V CDR1 and CDR2: SGHTA, FQGNSA. The CDR3 consists of 15 residues. The CDR3 is CASSFQTGIQETQYF. The CDR3 bases are TGTGCCAGCAGCTTCCAGACAGGGATCCAAGAGACCCAGTACTTC.

This clonotype was found many times. The V call is TRBV10-2, the J call TRBJ2-7, with D maybe TRBD2 (6 bases). Germline CDR1 and CDR2: WSHSY and SAAADI. Trimming removed 7 bases from V and 2 bases from J, with 12 bases in between. This CDR3 comprises 13 residues. Here the CDR3 reads CASKGTSTYEQYF. CDR3 DNA: TGCGCCAGCAAGGGGACTTCAACCTACGAGCAGTACTTC.

Concerning this clonotype: This CDR3 is missing its conserved last phenylalanine or tryptophan, likely due to a read error. CDR3 sequence: CASSPQERANYGYTL. CDR3 DNA: TGCGCCAGCAGCCCCCAAGAGAGGGCTAACTATGGCTACACCCTC. The chain couples TRBV4-1 to TRBJ1-2; D is unresolved. The germline CDR1 and CDR2 sequences are MGHRA and YSYEKL. The CDR3 covers 15 residues. The V end lost 4 bases, the J end lost 0 bases, and 12 bases lay between the germline ends.

This clonotype was recorded many times. V gene TRBV9 combines with J gene TRBJ2-5, with 7 bases matching TRBD2. The CDR3 runs to 14 residues. Germline loops: CDR1 SGDLS, CDR2 YYNGEE. V dropped 3 bases and J dropped 1; count of bases not matched to a gene: 3. As DNA, the CDR3 is TGTGCCAGCAGCGCCGGGGGGTCCCAAGAGACCCAGTACTTC. The encoded protein is CASSAGGSQETQYF.

This clonotype appeared many times. The gene calls are TRBV7-6 and TRBJ1-6; D call uncertain. V shed 2 bases and J shed 8 bases, with 10 bases lying between them. CDR3 length equals 14 residues. CDR1 SGHVS and CDR2 FNYEAQ come from the germline V gene. The CDR3: CASSLLAEDSPLHF. DNA of the CDR3: TGTGCCAGCAGCTTATTAGCCGAAGATTCACCCCTCCACTTT.

This clonotype was picked up many times. The chain couples TRBV29-1 to TRBJ1-1; D is possibly TRBD1 (5 bases). Trimming cost V 5 bases and J 0 bases, with 16 bases left between them. The CDR3 is 15 residues long. The germline V gene has CDR1 SQVTM and CDR2 ANQGSEA. As DNA, the CDR3 is TGCAGCGTTATCAGGGCCAACATTATGAACACTGAAGCTTTCTTT. Encoded protein: CSVIRANIMNTEAFF.

Regarding this clonotype: This sequence may be a read error, since a much larger clone differs from it by one base. The chain links TRBV7-3 to TRBJ2-7; D is uncertain. There are 16 residues in the CDR3. The ends were cut back, 6 bases at V and 0 bases at J, with 18 bases in the middle. Germline V CDR1 and CDR2: SGHTA, FQGTGA. The CDR3 nucleotides are TGTGCCAGCAGAGCCCCGACAAGGTCTAGCTCCTACGAGCAGTACTTC. It is translated as CASRAPTRSSSYEQYF.

The chain links TRBV29-1 to TRBJ2-7; 8 bases are shared with TRBD1. Germline CDR1 and CDR2: SQVTM and ANQGSEA. The CDR3 consists of 15 residues. Trimming cost V 8 bases and J 0 bases; bases outside gene matches: 12. The CDR3 nucleotides are TGCAGCCCCTCCCCCCACGGGACAGGCTCCTACGAGCAGTACTTC. Amino acid sequence: CSPSPHGTGSYEQYF.

This clonotype was seen at least ten times. CDR3 amino acids: CATSAPTGVIGDTQYF. Written as DNA, the CDR3 is TGTGCCACCAGTGCCCCGACGGGCGTCATCGGAGATACGCAGTATTTT. The V call is TRBV24-1, the J call TRBJ2-3; D not certain. The CDR3 is 16 residues long. The V end lost 5 bases, the J end lost 5 bases, and 19 bases lay between the germline ends. CDR1 is KGHDR, CDR2 SFDVKD, per germline.

This clonotype was observed many times. This chain connects TRBV19 to TRBJ1-1, with D possibly TRBD1 on 5 matching bases. Germline CDR1 LNHDA, CDR2 SQIVND (reference sequence). Deletions cut 7 bases from V and 4 bases from J, with 13 bases between. The CDR3 contains 13 residues. DNA of the CDR3: TGTGCCAGTATCGCCAGGGATGGCACTGAAGCTTTCTTT. Encoded protein: CASIARDGTEAFF.

The chain links TRBV12-3 or TRBV12-4 to TRBJ1-1, with a possible D match to TRBD1 (5 bases). Trimming left V 3 bases short and J 0 bases short, with 8 bases between. The CDR3 sequence is 14 residues long. The CDR3 region has the DNA TGTGCCAGCAGTTTTGACAGAATGAACACTGAAGCTTTCTTT. It is translated as CASSFDRMNTEAFF.

This clonotype was observed at least ten times. This chain uses TRBV7-2 with TRBJ2-7; D is perhaps TRBD1 (6 bases). Trimming took off 3 bases at V and 2 bases at J, with 11 bases between the two ends. The CDR3 is made up of 14 amino acids. CDR1 is SGHTA and CDR2 is FQGNSA in the germline V gene. The CDR3 nucleotides read TGTGCCAGCAGCTTTTTGACAGGAACCTACGAGCAGTACTTC. Amino acids: CASSFLTGTYEQYF.

CDR3 sequence (DNA): TGTGCCAGCAGCCTCGGATCCTCTAACTATGGCTACACCTTC. Its protein is CASSLGSSNYGYTF. V gene TRBV7-9 combines with J gene TRBJ1-2; no clear D. Trimming took 5 bases from V and 0 from J, leaving 10 bases between them. The germline CDR1 and CDR2 sequences are SEHNR and FQNEAQ (reference sequence). The CDR3 sequence is 14 residues long.

With regard to this clonotype: A read error may be the cause here, since a much bigger clone is one base away. This chain joins TRBV3-1 and TRBJ1-1, with unresolved D. Germline V gene data show CDR1 as LGHDT and CDR2 as YNNKEL (reference sequence). The CDR3 totals 13 residues. V was shortened by 4 bases and J by 2 bases, with 8 bases between the two germline ends. CDR3 sequence (DNA): TGTGCCAGCAGCCCAGAGGCCAACACTGAAGCTTTCTTT. It encodes CASSPEANTEAFF.